Each of the 11 T cell receptor beta chains below was sequenced from the same sample in a study of cytomegalovirus exposure and HLA in healthy donors. The PCR used 60 Vbeta and 13 Jbeta primers. Some clones are missing from TCRdb's copy, which holds only in-frame ones; the method was immunoSEQ multiplex PCR. In the table there are about 160,000 clones, roughly 79% of which are singletons. The sequencing sample was made of PBMCs. The origin of the receptors is a woman aged 35 to 49 in good health and CMV-seronegative.

The chain recombines TRBV6-5 with TRBJ2-1, with 14 positions matching TRBD2. The V gene's germline CDR1 is MNHEY and CDR2 SVGAGI. V lost 6 bases, J lost 7 bases, and 5 bases stayed unmatched. CDR3 length: 15 residues. The chain's CDR3 is CASSPGTSGRNEQFF. The CDR3, as DNA: TGTGCCAGCAGCCCCGGGACTAGCGGGAGAAATGAGCAGTTCTTC.

This clone was detected only once. The chain is built from TRBV9 and TRBJ1-1; 11 bases fit TRBD1. The CDR3 has 16 residues. The germline V gene has CDR1 SGDLS and CDR2 YYNGEE. The V and J ends lost 0 bases and 4 bases, in that order; junction bases with no gene match: 5. CDR3: CASSVDVGQGGTEAFF. CDR3 nucleotide sequence: TGTGCCAGCAGCGTAGACGTGGGACAGGGGGGCACTGAAGCTTTCTTT.

V is TRBV9 and J is TRBJ1-2; TRBD1 matches at 9 bases. With 3 bases clipped from V and 5 bases from J, the junction kept 2 bases outside the gene matches. Germline V CDR1 and CDR2: SGDLS, YYNGEE. The CDR3 loop spans 13 amino acids. DNA for the CDR3: TGTGCCAGCAGCGCCGGGACAGGGTATGGCTACACCTTC. Protein sequence: CASSAGTGYGYTF.

This rearrangement joins TRBV6-1 to TRBJ1-4; D ambiguous. CDR1 and CDR2 from the germline V gene are MNHNS and SASEGT. The V end lost 10 bases, the J end lost 3 bases, and 15 bases lay between the germline ends. This CDR3 contains 14 residues. The CDR3 coding sequence is TGTGCCACCCTGATTGGGAGCTCTAATGAAAAACTGTTTTTT. This translates into CATLIGSSNEKLFF.

V usage is TRBV6-5 and J usage is TRBJ1-3; 7 bases are a match to TRBD1. V dropped 2 bases and J dropped 3; count of bases not matched to a gene: 4. CDR1 MNHEY and CDR2 SVGAGI come from the germline V gene. The CDR3 is made up of 15 amino acids. The CDR3 DNA sequence: TGTGCCAGCAGTTACGCAGGGGGTGGTGGAAACACCATATATTTT. This translates into CASSYAGGGGNTIYF.

This chain links TRBV2 with TRBJ2-7; 12 bases fit TRBD2. In germline, CDR1 is SNHLY, CDR2 FYNNEI. After removal of 8 bases from V and 7 bases from J, the junction contained 3 bases not matched to a gene. The CDR3 has 12 amino acids. CDR3 DNA: TGTGCCAGCTTACTAGCGGGAGGTGAGCAGTACTTC. This encodes CASLLAGGEQYF.

This chain joins TRBV19 and TRBJ1-2, with D unresolved. In germline, CDR1 is LNHDA, CDR2 SQIVND (reference sequence). V shed 5 bases and J shed 5 bases, with 9 bases lying between them. CDR3 length: 12 residues. The CDR3 here is CASSVTGYGYTF. CDR3 coding DNA: TGTGCCAGTAGTGTTACGGGGTATGGCTACACCTTC.

The V call is TRBV28, the J call TRBJ2-2, with 8 bases that match TRBD2. V lost 0 bases to trimming and J lost 5 bases; unmatched junction nucleotides: 5. Germline CDR1 is MDHEN and CDR2 is SYDVKM. CDR3 length: 16 residues. CDR3 coding DNA: TGTGCCAGCAGTTTATGGCGAGCGGGAGTTACCGGGGAGCTGTTTTTT. It codes for CASSLWRAGVTGELFF.

The gene calls are TRBV27 and TRBJ2-1, with 7 nucleotides matching TRBD2. This CDR3 region has 17 residues. Germline values: CDR1 MNHEY, CDR2 SMNVEV (reference sequence). The V gene end was trimmed by 5 bases and the J gene end by 6 bases; junction bases not matched to a gene: 16. CDR3 sequence (DNA): TGTGCCAGCAGTCCCTCCGTGGGACTACCTCCAGGCAATGAGCAGTTCTTC. Its translation is CASSPSVGLPPGNEQFF.

This clone was detected a few times. The chain recombines TRBV6-5 with TRBJ2-1, with TRBD2 identical over 9 bases. CDR1 is MNHEY, CDR2 SVGAGI, per germline. The V and J ends lost 8 bases and 8 bases, in that order; junction bases with no gene match: 13. This CDR3 has 15 residues. CDR3 in DNA: TGTGCCAGCGTGGGCTTAAGCGGGAGGAAGTATGAGCAGTTCTTC. Translating it yields CASVGLSGRKYEQFF.

This clone turned up a few times. The V and J genes are TRBV7-9 and TRBJ2-7; TRBD2 is a possible D gene (5 bases). The germline CDR1 and CDR2 sequences are SEHNR and FQNEAQ (reference sequence). The ends were cut back, 5 bases at V and 7 bases at J, with 12 bases in the middle. This CDR3 contains 12 residues. CDR3: CASSPTRGEQYF. Written as DNA, the CDR3 is TGTGCCAGCAGCCCTACCCGCGGGGAGCAGTACTTC.